What follows are 17 T cell receptor beta chains derived from one specimen sequenced in a study of blood T cell repertoires in COVID-19. Some clones are missing from TCRdb's copy, which holds only in-frame ones; the method was immunoSEQ multiplex PCR. The table shows a few hundred thousand clones, with approximately 88% occurring only once. The sequenced material came from peripheral blood. Every receptor here comes from a woman in her twenties or thirties who had recovered from COVID-19.

The chain has TRBV2 and TRBJ1-2; D remains unclear. This CDR3 has 13 residues. Trimming cost V 5 bases and J 5 bases, with 12 bases left between them. CDR1 and CDR2 from the germline V gene are SNHLY and FYNNEI. For the CDR3, the DNA is TGTGCCAGCAGTCCTCAGATATCTTATGGCTACACCTTC. This codes for CASSPQISYGYTF.

The DNA for the CDR3 is TGCGCCAGCAGCATAGGACAGTTTAACTATGGCTACACCTTC. It yields the protein CASSIGQFNYGYTF. The chain links TRBV5-1 to TRBJ1-2; perhaps TRBD1 as D (6 bases). The CDR3 length is 14 residues. Germline V CDR1 and CDR2: SGHRS, YFSETQ. Trimming removed 4 bases at V and 1 base at J, with 11 bases between.

The chain links TRBV5-1 to TRBJ1-2, with D possibly matching TRBD1 (6 bases). The germline CDR1 and CDR2 sequences are SGHRS and YFSETQ. The CDR3 totals 14 residues. Trimming stripped 0 bases from V and 7 bases from J, with 13 bases between. The CDR3 protein is CASSLVEGGGGYTF. CDR3 DNA: TGCGCCAGCAGCTTGGTTGAAGGGGGTGGTGGCTACACCTTC.

The chain joins TRBV2 to TRBJ1-2; D remains unclear. This CDR3 comprises 12 residues. CDR1 and CDR2 (germline): SNHLY, FYNNEI. With 7 bases removed from V and 0 bases from J, the gap between germline ends came to 6 bases. Here the CDR3 reads CASNMANYGYTF. In DNA, the CDR3 is TGTGCCAGCAACATGGCTAACTATGGCTACACCTTC.

The chain combines TRBV4-2 with TRBJ2-2, with 9 bases identical to TRBD2. The V and J ends lost 4 bases and 0 bases, in that order; junction bases with no gene match: 3. CDR3 length equals 16 residues. Germline V gene sequence: CDR1 LGHNA, CDR2 YNFKEQ. CDR3: CASSPLAGANTGELFF. CDR3 bases: TGTGCCAGCAGCCCGTTAGCGGGGGCGAACACCGGGGAGCTGTTTTTT.

The V call is TRBV24-1, the J call TRBJ1-2; TRBD1 agrees at 9 bases. The V gene end was trimmed by 5 bases and the J gene end by 6 bases; junction bases not matched to a gene: 6. CDR1 KGHDR and CDR2 SFDVKD come from the germline V gene. CDR3 size: 14 residues. In DNA form, the CDR3 reads TGTGCCACCAGTGCCTACACAGGGGGCGATGGCTACACCTTC. It is translated as CATSAYTGGDGYTF.

V and J are TRBV3-1 (or the pseudogene TRBV3-2) and TRBJ1-1, with no clear D. Germline V gene lookup returns CDR1 LGHDT and CDR2 YNNKEL (reference sequence). With 0 bases removed from V and 0 bases from J, the gap between germline ends came to 11 bases. The CDR3 has 16 amino acids. The CDR3 here is CASSQDRNRLNTEAFF. The DNA for the CDR3 is TGTGCCAGCAGCCAAGATAGGAACAGATTGAACACTGAAGCTTTCTTT.

The chain joins TRBV18 to TRBJ2-2; TRBD1 agrees at 10 bases. CDR1 is KGHSH, CDR2 LQKENI, per germline. The CDR3 length is 18 residues. Unmatched junction bases numbered 8, after V lost 1 base and J lost 3 bases. The CDR3 DNA is TGTGCCAGCTCACCACTGTCGACAGGGGGCTGGGACACCGGGGAGCTGTTTTTT. This encodes CASSPLSTGGWDTGELFF.

CDR3 protein: CASSLVTGVNTEAFF. The CDR3 DNA is TGTGCCAGCAGCTTAGTTACAGGGGTGAACACTGAAGCTTTCTTT. This chain links TRBV7-9 with TRBJ1-1; 7 nucleotides line up with TRBD1. V lost 1 base to trimming and J lost 0 bases; unmatched junction nucleotides: 2. The CDR3 spans 15 residues. In germline, CDR1 is SEHNR, CDR2 FQNEAQ (reference sequence).

The V call is TRBV19, the J call TRBJ2-1; 11 bases fit TRBD2. There are 19 residues in the CDR3. V was clipped by 4 bases and J by 0 bases; unmatched bases: 11. Germline-derived CDR1 and CDR2 are LNHDA and SQIVND (reference sequence). CDR3 coding DNA: TGTGCCAGTAGTAGAAGTGGGACTAGCGGCTGGAGCTCCTACAATGAGCAGTTCTTC. It codes for CASSRSGTSGWSSYNEQFF.

The chain employs TRBV6-5 and TRBJ2-2; TRBD2 is a possible D gene (5 bases). The CDR3 runs 15 residues. From germline, CDR1 is MNHEY and CDR2 SVGAGI. With 7 bases removed from V and 5 bases from J, the gap between germline ends came to 17 bases. This CDR3 reads CASTLRAGPTGELFF. The CDR3 DNA follows: TGTGCCAGCACCCTGAGGGCAGGACCAACCGGGGAGCTGTTTTTT.

V usage is TRBV27 and J usage is TRBJ2-2, with a possible D match to TRBD2 (6 bases). The V end lost 7 bases, the J end lost 6 bases, and 12 bases lay between the germline ends. This CDR3 has 13 amino acids. Germline V gene sequence: CDR1 MNHEY, CDR2 SMNVEV (reference sequence). The CDR3 nucleotides read TGTGCCAGCACCCGATGGGGGGCCGGGGAGCTGTTTTTT. Translating it yields CASTRWGAGELFF.

The V call is TRBV5-6, the J call TRBJ2-7; weak D call: TRBD1 (5 bases). The length of the CDR3 is 17 residues. Germline lookup yields CDR1 SGHDT and CDR2 YYEEEE. Trimming shortened V by 1 base and J by 1 base, and 18 bases separated the two germline ends. The CDR3 DNA reads as TGTGCCAGCAGCTTGAGGTTCGGTCAGGGATTATCCTACGAGCAGTACTTC. It specifies CASSLRFGQGLSYEQYF.

Notes on this clone: The sample holds other DNA sequences that translate to the same CDR3. V gene TRBV7-2 combines with J gene TRBJ2-5; TRBD1 agrees at 10 bases. The CDR3 spans 14 residues. Germline V gene data show CDR1 as SGHTA and CDR2 as FQGNSA. Trimming removed 5 bases from V and 5 bases from J; junction bases left unmatched: 5. CDR3: CASSRDRGRETQYF. DNA of the CDR3: TGTGCCAGCAGCCGGGACAGGGGAAGGGAGACCCAGTACTTC.

The CDR3 region is CASSAPPQTGHVNQPQHF. Here the CDR3 DNA reads TGTGCCAGCAGCGCTCCTCCCCAAACAGGGCATGTCAATCAGCCCCAGCATTTT. The chain couples TRBV5-5 to TRBJ1-5, with D tentatively TRBD1 (6 bases). Deletions cut 4 bases from V and 3 bases from J, with 23 bases between. Germline V lookup: CDR1 SGHKS, CDR2 YYEKEE (reference sequence). This CDR3 spans 18 amino acids.

This chain connects TRBV27 to TRBJ1-1; 10 nucleotides align to TRBD1. The J segment lost 1 base and the V segment lost 5 bases, leaving 13 bases of the junction unmatched. Germline loops: CDR1 MNHEY, CDR2 SMNVEV (reference sequence). CDR3 size: 18 residues. CDR3 sequence (DNA): TGTGCCAGCAGTGTAGGACCGGGACAGGGGCTCGGGAACACTGAAGCTTTCTTT. It specifies CASSVGPGQGLGNTEAFF.

This chain links TRBV2 with TRBJ1-5, with TRBD1 matching over 10 bases. This CDR3 is 16 amino acids long. The J segment lost 3 bases and the V segment lost 4 bases, leaving 6 bases of the junction unmatched. From germline, CDR1 is SNHLY and CDR2 FYNNEI. CDR3 residues: CASSVLGQGINQPQHF. The CDR3 DNA reads as TGTGCCAGCAGTGTTTTGGGACAGGGGATCAATCAGCCCCAGCATTTT.